This T cell receptor (beta chain) was recorded in a study of T-cell reconstitution after alpha-beta-depleted transplantation in children. The authors prepared the TCRbeta library with unique molecular identifiers. TCRdb called the PCR reads again in MiXCR, with one record for every CDR3 protein. The sample lists roughly 500,000 distinct CDR3 sequences, 18% seen once, with about 3.1% in the top ten. Germline loops: CDR1 SGHRS, CDR2 YFSETQ. Trimming cost V 2 bases and J 1 base, with 10 bases left between them. The CDR3 loop spans 15 amino acids. This TCR came from a human donor who donated a stem cell graft to a child with acute lymphoblastic leukemia. The material was PBMCs from the stem cell graft donor, obtained from the stem cell graft. The J gene is TRBJ1-5, the V gene TRBV5-1, with a possible D match to TRBD1 (5 bases). The CDR3 DNA reads as TGCGCCAGCAGCTTCGCCGGGGCGAGCAATCAGCCCCAGCATTTT. Translating gives CASSFAGASNQPQHF.